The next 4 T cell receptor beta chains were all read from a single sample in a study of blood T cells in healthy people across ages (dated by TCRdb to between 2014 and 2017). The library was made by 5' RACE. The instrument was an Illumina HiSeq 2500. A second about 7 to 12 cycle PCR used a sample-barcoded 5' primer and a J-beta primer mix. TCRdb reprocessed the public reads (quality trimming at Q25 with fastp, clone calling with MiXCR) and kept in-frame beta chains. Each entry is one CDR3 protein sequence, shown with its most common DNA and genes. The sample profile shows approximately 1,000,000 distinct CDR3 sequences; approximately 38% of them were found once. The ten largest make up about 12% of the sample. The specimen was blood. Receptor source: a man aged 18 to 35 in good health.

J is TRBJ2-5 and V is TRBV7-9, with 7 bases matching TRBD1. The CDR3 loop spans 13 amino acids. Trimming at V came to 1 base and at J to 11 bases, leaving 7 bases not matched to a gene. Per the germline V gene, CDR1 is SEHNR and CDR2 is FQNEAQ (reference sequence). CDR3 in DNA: TGTGCCAGCAGCTTAGTAGGGGGCTCAGAGCAGTACTTC. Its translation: CASSLVGGSEQYF. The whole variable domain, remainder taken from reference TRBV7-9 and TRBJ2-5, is DTGVSQNPRHKITKRGQNVTFRCDPISEHNRLYWYRQTLGQGPEFLTYFQNEAQLEKSRLLSDRFSAERPKGSFSTLEIQRTEQGDSAMYLCASSLVGGSEQYFGPGTRLLVL.

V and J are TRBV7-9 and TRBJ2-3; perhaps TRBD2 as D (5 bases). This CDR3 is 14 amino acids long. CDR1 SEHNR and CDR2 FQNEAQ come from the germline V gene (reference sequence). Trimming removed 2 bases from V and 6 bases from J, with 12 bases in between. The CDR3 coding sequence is TGTGCCAGCAGCTTATGGACTCTCAACGATACGCAGTATTTT. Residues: CASSLWTLNDTQYF.

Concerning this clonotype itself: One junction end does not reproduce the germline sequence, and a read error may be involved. Written as DNA, the CDR3 is TGCGCCAGCAGTATGGGACAGGGGATCAATCAGCCCCAGCATTTT. This gives the protein CASSMGQGINQPQHF. V is TRBV6-5 and J is TRBJ1-5; 10 positions match TRBD1. The CDR3 consists of 15 residues. Germline V gives CDR1 MNHEY, CDR2 SVGAGI.

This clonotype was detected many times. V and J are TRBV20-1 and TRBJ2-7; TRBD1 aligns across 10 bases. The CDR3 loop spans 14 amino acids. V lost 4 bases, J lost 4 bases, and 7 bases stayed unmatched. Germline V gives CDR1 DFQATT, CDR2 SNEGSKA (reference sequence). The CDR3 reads CSAKPGTGVYEQYF. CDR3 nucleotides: TGCAGTGCTAAGCCCGGGACAGGGGTGTACGAGCAGTACTTC.